Sequencing of this T cell receptor (beta chain) was carried out in a study of blood T cells in healthy people across ages (dated by TCRdb to between 2014 and 2016). A note on the overall study: In model experiments, template switching captured about one uniquely barcoded TCR beta cDNA molecule for every two T cells. The study analyzed two additional independent replicas of 1 million unique cDNA reads from the same blood draw for two donors, one aged 18 to 29 and one aged 80 or older. Age-related changes in TCR beta repertoire diversity were measured in the study by deep sequencing normalized with unique cDNA molecular identifiers. To avoid experimental bias, donors of different ages were randomly spread across the sequencing lanes. Four age groups were formed from the donors: young (average roughly 16 years), middle-aged (just under 40), aged (approximately 60) and long-lived (approximately 78).

The roughly 39 donors, aged 6 to 90 years, were systemically healthy Caucasian individuals from Russia. Around 10 milliliters of peripheral blood were drawn from each donor into EDTA-treated Vacutainer tubes. Ficoll-Paque density-gradient centrifugation was used to isolate PBMCs, with at least 6 million obtained per sample. Trizol reagent was used to extract total RNA from the PBMCs, yielding at least 6 micrograms per sample. The percentages of naive CD45RAhigh/CD27high T cells were determined by flow cytometry on a PBMC aliquot from every donor. General conclusions and limits of the study: Because profiling used bulk unsorted PBMCs, naive and antigen-experienced compartments could not be compared conclusively. Estimates of total diversity based on one million sequenced T cells were regarded as lower bounds and as underestimates. As age increased, observed TCR beta diversity per million T cells dropped in a roughly linear way, and a significant reduction was already evident by age 40. Compared with the aged group, the long-lived group had more naive CD4+ T cells, fewer expanded clones and increased TCR diversity, suggesting age selection. Because donor CMV infection status was unknown, age-related changes in expanded clonotypes were potentially confounded. The percentage of naive T cells measured by flow cytometry correlated strongly with observed TCR beta diversity.

Libraries were made using 5' RACE. Sequenced using an Illumina HiSeq 2500. A second 7 to 11 cycle PCR used a sample-barcoded 5' primer and a J-beta primer mix. A unique molecular identifier was introduced onto each TCR beta cDNA molecule by a template-switch 5' adaptor carrying 12 random nucleotides. At least 3 million CDR3-containing paired-end reads were obtained from each sample. First-strand cDNA was synthesized from all RNA with the Mint cDNA synthesis kit, primed by a TRBC-specific oligonucleotide. After uracil-DNA glycosylase treatment, a first 18-cycle PCR used universal primers M1SS and BC2_uni_R on all cDNA. The published analysis was carried out like this. For normalization, 1 million high-quality reads, each with a distinct molecular identifier, were randomly selected from each sample. Instead of being binned into consensus sequences, reads that shared molecular identifiers were thrown out. MiTCR, set to a Q25 quality threshold and the strictest error-elimination algorithm, was used for CDR3 identification, clonotype clustering and error correction. A nonparametric unseen species model with Euler transformation was used to estimate a lower bound on total TCR beta diversity. TCRdb cleaned the public reads at Q25 with fastp, built clones with MiXCR and kept in-frame beta chains. All rows with the same CDR3 protein become a single entry with the most common DNA and genes. TCRdb assigned the V and J calls; the authors' analysis was not used. The sample table lists 650,000 to 1,000,000 distinct CDR3 sequences, around half of them with a count of one. The ten top clones hold 15% to 20% of the sample.

V ends up 6 bases short and J 1 base short, with an unmatched junction base count of 9. The CDR3, from cysteine to phenylalanine, totals 17 residues. Here the CDR3 DNA is all that survives: 51 bases in frame from base 1. For CDR1 and CDR2, the germline V gene (reference sequence) lists MNHEY and SMNVEV. Concerning this clonotype itself: No cognate antigen has been identified for it. The sample holds no much larger clone one base away, and base qualities are not on file.

The receptor's source is a man older than 75 in good health. The chain uses TRBV27 and TRBJ2-3, with TRBD2 matching 11 junction bases. Material: blood. This receptor carries the CDR3 CASSPTRLAGRTDTQYF. The nucleotide sequence is given as TGTGCCAGCAGCCCTACTAGACTAGCGGGACGCACAGATACGCAGTATTTT.